The sequence of this TCR beta chain was determined in a study of cytomegalovirus exposure and HLA in healthy donors. As for the donors, each was a healthy bone marrow donor. The study, taken as a whole, reports: A previous analysis found most TCR beta V segments productive roughly 87% or roughly 30% of the time. The likely origin of a cluster of highly shared sequence variants was a sequencing artifact. A later analysis linked a missense DCLRE1C variant to TCR beta V- and J-gene trimming.

A multiplex PCR was run with 60 Vbeta primers and 13 Jbeta primers. The repertoire was sequenced with immunoSEQ multiplex PCR; TCRdb's copy has only in-frame clones and lacks some. Of more than 140,000 clones in the sample, roughly four fifths were seen once. The CDR3 covers 14 residues. V shed 5 bases, J shed 3 bases, and the junction held 6 bases outside the gene matches. Germline assignment: CDR1 MNHEY and CDR2 SVGAGI. Concerning this clone: Its antigen is unknown.

The receptor was isolated from a man aged 18 to 35 in good health and CMV-seropositive. V and J are TRBV6-5 and TRBJ1-1, with 7 nucleotides matching TRBD1. The material sequenced was PBMCs. The CDR3 sequence is CASSNRQGHTEAFF. CDR3 nucleotide sequence: TGTGCCAGCAGTAACCGACAGGGACACACTGAAGCTTTCTTT.